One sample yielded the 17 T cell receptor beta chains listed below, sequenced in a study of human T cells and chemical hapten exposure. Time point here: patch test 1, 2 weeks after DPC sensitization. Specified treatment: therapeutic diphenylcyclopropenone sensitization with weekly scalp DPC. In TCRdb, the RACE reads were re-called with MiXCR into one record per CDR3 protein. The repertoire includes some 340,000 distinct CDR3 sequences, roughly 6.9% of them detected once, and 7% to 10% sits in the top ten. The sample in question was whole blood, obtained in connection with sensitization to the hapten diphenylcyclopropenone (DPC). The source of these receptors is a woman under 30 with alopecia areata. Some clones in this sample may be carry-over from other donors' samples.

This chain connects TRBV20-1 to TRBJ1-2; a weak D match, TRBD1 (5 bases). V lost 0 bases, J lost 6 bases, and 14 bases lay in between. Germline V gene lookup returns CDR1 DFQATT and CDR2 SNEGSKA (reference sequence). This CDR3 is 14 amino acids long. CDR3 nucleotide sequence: TGCAGTGCTAGAGAACTCGGGGCAGGCCATGGCTACACCTTC. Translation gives CSARELGAGHGYTF.

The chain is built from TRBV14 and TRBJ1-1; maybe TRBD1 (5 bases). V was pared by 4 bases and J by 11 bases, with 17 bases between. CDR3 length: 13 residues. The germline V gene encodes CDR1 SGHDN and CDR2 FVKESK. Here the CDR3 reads CASSLVTGGGAFF. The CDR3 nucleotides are TGTGCCAGCAGCCTCGTCACGGGCGGGGGTGCTTTCTTT.

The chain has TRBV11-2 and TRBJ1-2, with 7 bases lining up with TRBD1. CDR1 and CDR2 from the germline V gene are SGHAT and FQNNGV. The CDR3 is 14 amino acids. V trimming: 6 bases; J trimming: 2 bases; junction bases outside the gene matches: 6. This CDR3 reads CASRPGGSNYGYTF. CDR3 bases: TGTGCCAGCAGGCCAGGGGGGTCGAACTATGGCTACACCTTC.

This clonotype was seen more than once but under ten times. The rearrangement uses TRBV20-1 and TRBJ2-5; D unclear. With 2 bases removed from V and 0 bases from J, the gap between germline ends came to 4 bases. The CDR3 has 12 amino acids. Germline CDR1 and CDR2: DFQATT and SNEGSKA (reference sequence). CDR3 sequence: CSARTYQETQYF. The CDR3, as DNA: TGCAGTGCTAGAACTTACCAAGAGACCCAGTACTTC.

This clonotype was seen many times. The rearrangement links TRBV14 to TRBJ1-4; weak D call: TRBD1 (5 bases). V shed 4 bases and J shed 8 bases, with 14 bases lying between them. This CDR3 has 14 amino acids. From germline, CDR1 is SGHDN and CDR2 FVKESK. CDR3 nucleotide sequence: TGTGCCAGCAGCCCAGGTATAAGGGACGAAAAACTGTTTTTT. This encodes CASSPGIRDEKLFF.

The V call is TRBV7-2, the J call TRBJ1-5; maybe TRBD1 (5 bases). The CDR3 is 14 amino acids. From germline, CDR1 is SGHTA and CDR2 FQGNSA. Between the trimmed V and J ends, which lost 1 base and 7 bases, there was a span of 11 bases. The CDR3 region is CASSLGGAGQPQHF. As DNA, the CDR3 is TGTGCCAGCAGCTTAGGGGGCGCCGGGCAGCCCCAGCATTTT. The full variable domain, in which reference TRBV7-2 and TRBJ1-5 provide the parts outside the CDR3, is GAGVSQSPSNKVTEKGKDVELRCDPISGHTALYWYRQSLGQGLEFLIYFQGNSAPDKSGLPSDRFSAERTGGSVSTLTIQRTQQEDSAVYLCASSLGGAGQPQHFGDGTRLSIL.

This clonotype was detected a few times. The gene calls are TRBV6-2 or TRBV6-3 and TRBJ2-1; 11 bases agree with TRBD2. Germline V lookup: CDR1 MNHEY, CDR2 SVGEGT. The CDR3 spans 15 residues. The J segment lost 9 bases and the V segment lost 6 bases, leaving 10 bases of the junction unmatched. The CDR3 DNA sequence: TGTGCCAGCAGGATCATAGCGGGGGGGCCGGGTGAGCAGTTCTTC. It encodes CASRIIAGGPGEQFF.

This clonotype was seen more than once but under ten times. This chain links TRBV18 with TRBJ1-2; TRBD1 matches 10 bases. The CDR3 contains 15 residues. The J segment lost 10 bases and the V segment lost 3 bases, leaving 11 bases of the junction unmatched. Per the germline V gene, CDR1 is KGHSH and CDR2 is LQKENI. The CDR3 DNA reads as TGTGCCAGCTCACCGTCGGGGGGACAGGGGAAGGTCTACACCTTC. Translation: CASSPSGGQGKVYTF.

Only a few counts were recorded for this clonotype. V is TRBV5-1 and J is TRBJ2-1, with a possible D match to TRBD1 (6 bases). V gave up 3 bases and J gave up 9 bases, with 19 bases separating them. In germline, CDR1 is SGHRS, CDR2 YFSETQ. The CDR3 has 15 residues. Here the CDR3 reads CASSWTASQGAEQFF. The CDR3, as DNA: TGCGCCAGCAGCTGGACGGCTTCACAGGGAGCTGAGCAGTTCTTC.

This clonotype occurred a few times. The CDR3 spells CASSNAGTLIADTIYF. The CDR3, as DNA: TGTGCCAGCAGTAACGCCGGGACACTTATAGCGGACACCATATATTTT. The gene calls are TRBV28 and TRBJ1-3; tentative D call: TRBD1 (6 bases). V lost 5 bases, J lost 8 bases, and 22 bases lay in between. Germline V CDR1 and CDR2: MDHEN, SYDVKM. This CDR3 is built from 16 residues.

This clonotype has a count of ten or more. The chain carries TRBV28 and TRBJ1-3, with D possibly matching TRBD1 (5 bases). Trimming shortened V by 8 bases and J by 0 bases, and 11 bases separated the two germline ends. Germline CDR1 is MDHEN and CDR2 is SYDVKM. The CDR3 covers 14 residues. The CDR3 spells CASGHRFSGNTIYF. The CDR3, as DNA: TGTGCCAGCGGACACAGGTTCTCTGGAAACACCATATATTTT. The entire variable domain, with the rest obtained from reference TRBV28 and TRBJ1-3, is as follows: DVKVTQSSRYLVKRTGEKVFLECVQDMDHENMFWYRQDPGLGLRLIYFSYDVKMKEKGDIPEGYSVSREKKERFSLILESASTNQTSMYLCASGHRFSGNTIYFGEGSWLTVV.

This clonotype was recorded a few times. The CDR3 DNA is TGCAGCGTTGCCACCGGGACGTTACGGGACAGCTCCTACGAGCAGTACTTC. It encodes CSVATGTLRDSSYEQYF. The genes are TRBV29-1 and TRBJ2-7; 7 bases match TRBD1. With V trimmed by 4 bases and J by 0 bases, 15 bases remained unmatched. The CDR3 is 17 residues long. The germline gives CDR1 SQVTM, CDR2 ANQGSEA.

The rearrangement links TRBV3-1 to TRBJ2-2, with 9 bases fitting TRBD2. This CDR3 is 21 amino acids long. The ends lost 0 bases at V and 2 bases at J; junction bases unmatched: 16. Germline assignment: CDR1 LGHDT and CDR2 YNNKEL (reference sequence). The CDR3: CASSQDGLAGPSLLNTGELFF. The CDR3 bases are TGTGCCAGCAGCCAAGATGGGCTAGCGGGGCCTTCACTACTTAACACCGGGGAGCTGTTTTTT.

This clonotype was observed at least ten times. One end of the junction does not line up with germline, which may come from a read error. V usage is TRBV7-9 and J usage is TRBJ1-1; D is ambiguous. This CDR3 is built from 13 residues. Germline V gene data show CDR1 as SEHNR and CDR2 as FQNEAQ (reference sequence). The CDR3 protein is CASSLEGRGEWVF. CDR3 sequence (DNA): TGTGCCAGCAGCTTAGAAGGCCGGGGTGAGTGGGTCTTT.

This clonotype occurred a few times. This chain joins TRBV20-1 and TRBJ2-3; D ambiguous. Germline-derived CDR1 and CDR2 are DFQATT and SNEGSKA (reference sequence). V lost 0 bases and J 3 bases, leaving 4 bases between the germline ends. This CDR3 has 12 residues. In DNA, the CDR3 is TGCAGTGCTAGAGATATTACAGATACGCAGTATTTT. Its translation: CSARDITDTQYF.

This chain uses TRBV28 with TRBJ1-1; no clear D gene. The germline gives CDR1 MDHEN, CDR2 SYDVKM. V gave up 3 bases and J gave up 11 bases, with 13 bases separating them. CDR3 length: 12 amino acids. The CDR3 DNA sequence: TGTGCCAGCAGTTTGTACAGAGCCGTGGCTTTCTTT. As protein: CASSLYRAVAFF. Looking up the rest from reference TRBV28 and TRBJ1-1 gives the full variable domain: DVKVTQSSRYLVKRTGEKVFLECVQDMDHENMFWYRQDPGLGLRLIYFSYDVKMKEKGDIPEGYSVSREKKERFSLILESASTNQTSMYLCASSLYRAVAFFGQGTRLTVV.

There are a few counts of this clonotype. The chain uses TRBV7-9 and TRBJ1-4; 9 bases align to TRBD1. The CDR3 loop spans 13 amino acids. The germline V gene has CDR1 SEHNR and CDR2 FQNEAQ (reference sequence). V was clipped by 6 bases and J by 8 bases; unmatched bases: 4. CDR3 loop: CASRATGGEKLFF. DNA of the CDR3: TGTGCCAGCAGGGCGACAGGGGGGGAAAAACTGTTTTTT.